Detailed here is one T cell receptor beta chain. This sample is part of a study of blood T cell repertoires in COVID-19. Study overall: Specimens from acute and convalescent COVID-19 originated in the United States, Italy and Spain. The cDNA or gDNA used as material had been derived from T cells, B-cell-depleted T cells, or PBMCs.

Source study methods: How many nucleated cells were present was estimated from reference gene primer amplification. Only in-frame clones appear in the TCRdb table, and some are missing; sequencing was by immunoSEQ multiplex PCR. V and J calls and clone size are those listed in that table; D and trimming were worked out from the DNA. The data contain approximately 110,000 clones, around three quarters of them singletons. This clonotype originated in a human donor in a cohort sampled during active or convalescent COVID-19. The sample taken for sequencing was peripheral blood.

The CDR3 DNA follows: TGTGCCAGCAGTTTGCTTTGGGCAGGGAGGATTGGCTACGAGCAGTACTTC. It yields the protein CASSLLWAGRIGYEQYF. This chain uses TRBV27 with TRBJ2-7; tentatively, D is TRBD2 (6 bases). Trimming took 3 bases from V and 3 from J, leaving 21 bases between them. Germline V lookup: CDR1 MNHEY, CDR2 SMNVEV (reference sequence). There are 17 residues in the CDR3.